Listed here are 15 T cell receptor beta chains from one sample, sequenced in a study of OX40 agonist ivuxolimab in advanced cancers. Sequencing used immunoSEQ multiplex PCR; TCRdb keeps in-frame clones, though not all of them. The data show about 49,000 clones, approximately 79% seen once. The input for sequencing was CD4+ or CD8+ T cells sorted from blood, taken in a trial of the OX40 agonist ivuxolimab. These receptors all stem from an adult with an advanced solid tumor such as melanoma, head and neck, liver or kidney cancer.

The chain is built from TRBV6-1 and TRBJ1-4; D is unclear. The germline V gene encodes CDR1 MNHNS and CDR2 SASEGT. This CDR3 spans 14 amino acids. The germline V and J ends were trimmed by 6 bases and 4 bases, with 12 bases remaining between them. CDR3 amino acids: CASRTSTGNEKLFF. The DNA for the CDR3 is TGTGCCAGCAGGACTAGTACGGGTAATGAAAAACTGTTTTTT.

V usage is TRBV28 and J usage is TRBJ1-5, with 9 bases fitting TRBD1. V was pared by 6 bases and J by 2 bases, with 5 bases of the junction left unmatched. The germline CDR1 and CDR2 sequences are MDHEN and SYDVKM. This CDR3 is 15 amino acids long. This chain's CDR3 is CASSPGQGRNQPQHF. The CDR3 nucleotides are TGTGCCAGCAGCCCGGGACAGGGACGCAATCAGCCCCAGCATTTT.

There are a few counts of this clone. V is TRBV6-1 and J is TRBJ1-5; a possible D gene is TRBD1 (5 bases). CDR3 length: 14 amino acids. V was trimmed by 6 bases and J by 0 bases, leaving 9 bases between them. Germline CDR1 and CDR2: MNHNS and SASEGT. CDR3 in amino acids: CASRTVNSNQPQHF. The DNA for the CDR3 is TGTGCCAGCAGGACAGTTAATAGCAATCAGCCCCAGCATTTT.

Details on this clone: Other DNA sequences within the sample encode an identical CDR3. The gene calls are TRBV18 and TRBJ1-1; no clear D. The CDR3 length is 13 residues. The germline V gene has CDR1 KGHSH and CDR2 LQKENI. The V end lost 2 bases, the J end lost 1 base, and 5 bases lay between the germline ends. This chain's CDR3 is CASSPTGNTEAFF. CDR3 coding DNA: TGTGCCAGCTCACCAACGGGGAACACTGAAGCTTTCTTT.

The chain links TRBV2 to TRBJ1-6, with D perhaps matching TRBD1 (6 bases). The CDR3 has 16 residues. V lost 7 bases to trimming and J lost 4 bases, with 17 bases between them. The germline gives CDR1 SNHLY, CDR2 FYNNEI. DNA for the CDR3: TGTGCCAGCACTGGGGGGCACGGATGGTATAATTCACCCCTCCACTTT. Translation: CASTGGHGWYNSPLHF.

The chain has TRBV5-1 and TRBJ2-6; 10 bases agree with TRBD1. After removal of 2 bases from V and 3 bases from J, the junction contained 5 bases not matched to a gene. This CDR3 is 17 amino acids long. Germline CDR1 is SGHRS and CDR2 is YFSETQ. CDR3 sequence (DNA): TGCGCCAGCAGCTTCGTGACAGGGGGCGGTGGGGCCAACGTCCTGACTTTC. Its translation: CASSFVTGGGGANVLTF.

CDR3 DNA sequence: TGTGCCAGCAGTAAGGGACAGGGAACGCTTCGGAATTCACCCCTCCACTTT. Amino acids: CASSKGQGTLRNSPLHF. The V gene is TRBV27, the J gene TRBJ1-6; 9 bases are shared with TRBD1. V trimming: 5 bases; J trimming: 7 bases; junction bases outside the gene matches: 12. The CDR3 loop spans 17 amino acids. Germline-derived CDR1 and CDR2 are MNHEY and SMNVEV (reference sequence).

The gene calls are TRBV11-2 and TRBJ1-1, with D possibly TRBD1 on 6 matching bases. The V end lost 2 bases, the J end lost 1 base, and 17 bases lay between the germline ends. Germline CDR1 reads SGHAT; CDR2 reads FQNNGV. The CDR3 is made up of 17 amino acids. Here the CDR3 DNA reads TGTGCCAGCAGCTTACTGGGACAAGGAGGGGGGAACACTGAAGCTTTCTTT. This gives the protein CASSLLGQGGGNTEAFF.

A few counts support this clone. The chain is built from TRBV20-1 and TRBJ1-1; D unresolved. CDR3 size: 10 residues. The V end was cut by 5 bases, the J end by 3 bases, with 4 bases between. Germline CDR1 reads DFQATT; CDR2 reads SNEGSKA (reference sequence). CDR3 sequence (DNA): TGCAGTGCTTCCCACACTGAAGCTTTCTTT. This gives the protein CSASHTEAFF.

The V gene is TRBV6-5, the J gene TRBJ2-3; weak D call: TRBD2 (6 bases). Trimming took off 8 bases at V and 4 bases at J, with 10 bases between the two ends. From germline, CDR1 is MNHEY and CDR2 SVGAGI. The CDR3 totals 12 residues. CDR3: CASGRLADTQYF. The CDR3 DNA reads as TGTGCCAGCGGGAGGTTGGCAGATACGCAGTATTTT.

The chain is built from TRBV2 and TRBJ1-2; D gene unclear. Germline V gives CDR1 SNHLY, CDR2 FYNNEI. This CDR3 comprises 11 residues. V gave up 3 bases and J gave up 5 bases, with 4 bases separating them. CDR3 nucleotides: TGTGCCAGCAGTGACCAGTATGGCTACACCTTC. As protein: CASSDQYGYTF.

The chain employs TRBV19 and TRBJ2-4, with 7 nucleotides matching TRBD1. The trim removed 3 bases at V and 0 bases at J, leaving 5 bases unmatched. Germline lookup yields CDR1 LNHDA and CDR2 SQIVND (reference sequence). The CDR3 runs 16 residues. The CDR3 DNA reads TGTGCCAGTAGTATTGGGGGACAGACAGCCAAAAACATTCAGTACTTC. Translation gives CASSIGGQTAKNIQYF.

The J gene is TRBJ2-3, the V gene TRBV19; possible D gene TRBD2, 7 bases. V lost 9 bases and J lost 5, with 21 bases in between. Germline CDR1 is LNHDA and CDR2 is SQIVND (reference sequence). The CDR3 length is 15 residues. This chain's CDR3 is CASRSLGGRGDTQYF. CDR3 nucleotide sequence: TGTGCCAGCCGCTCCCTGGGGGGGCGCGGAGATACGCAGTATTTT. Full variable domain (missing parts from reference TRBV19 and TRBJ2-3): DGGITQSPKYLFRKEGQNVTLSCEQNLNHDAMYWYRQDPGQGLRLIYYSQIVNDFQKGDIAEGYSVSREKKESFPLTVTSAQKNPTAFYLCASRSLGGRGDTQYFGPGTRLTVL.

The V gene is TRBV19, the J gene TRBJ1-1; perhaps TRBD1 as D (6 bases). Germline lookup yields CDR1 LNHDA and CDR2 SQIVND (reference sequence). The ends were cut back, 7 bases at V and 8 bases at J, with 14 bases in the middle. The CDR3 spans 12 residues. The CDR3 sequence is CASTTLRGEAFF. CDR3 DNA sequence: TGTGCCAGTACCACGCTCAGGGGAGAAGCTTTCTTT. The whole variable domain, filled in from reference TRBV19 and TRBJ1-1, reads DGGITQSPKYLFRKEGQNVTLSCEQNLNHDAMYWYRQDPGQGLRLIYYSQIVNDFQKGDIAEGYSVSREKKESFPLTVTSAQKNPTAFYLCASTTLRGEAFFGQGTRLTVV.

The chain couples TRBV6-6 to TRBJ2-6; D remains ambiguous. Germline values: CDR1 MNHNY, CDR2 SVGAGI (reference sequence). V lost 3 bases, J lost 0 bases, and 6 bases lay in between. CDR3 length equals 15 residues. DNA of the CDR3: TGTGCCAGCAGTTATTTGAGCTCTGGGGCCAACGTCCTGACTTTC. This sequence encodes CASSYLSSGANVLTF.